The present entry profiles one T cell receptor beta chain with its context. The record originates from a study of blood T cell repertoires in COVID-19. Study information: The samples span acute and convalescent COVID-19 from the United States, Italy and Spain.

Repertoires were generated with immunoSEQ multiplex PCR, while TCRdb's copy carries only in-frame clones and drops some. The sample includes 150,000 to 250,000 clones, about four fifths of them seen just once. Grouping used clinical history reported by participants in a survey and questionnaire. Sequencing was performed on PBMCs or T cells enriched from blood (not recorded which). The clonotype originates from a man aged 35 to 55 who had recovered from COVID-19.

The CDR3 reads CASSPNPGGYGYTF. CDR3 DNA: TGTGCCAGCAGTCCAAATCCGGGGGGCTATGGCTACACCTTC. The chain uses TRBV27 and TRBJ1-2; the D gene is possibly TRBD1 (5 bases). The germline V gene encodes CDR1 MNHEY and CDR2 SMNVEV (reference sequence). There are 14 residues in the CDR3. Trimming cost V 5 bases and J 4 bases, with 14 bases left between them.